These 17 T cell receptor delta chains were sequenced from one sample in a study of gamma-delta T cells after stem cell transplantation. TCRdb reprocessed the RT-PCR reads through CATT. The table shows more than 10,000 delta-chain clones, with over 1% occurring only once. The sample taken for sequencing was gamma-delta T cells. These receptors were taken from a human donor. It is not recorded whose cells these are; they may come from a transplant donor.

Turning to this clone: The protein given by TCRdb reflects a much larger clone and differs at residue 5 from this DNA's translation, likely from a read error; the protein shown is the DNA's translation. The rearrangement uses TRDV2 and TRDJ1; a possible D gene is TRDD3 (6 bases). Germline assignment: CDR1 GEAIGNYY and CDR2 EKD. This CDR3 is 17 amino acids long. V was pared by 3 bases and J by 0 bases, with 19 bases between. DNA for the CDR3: TGTGCCTGTGACCATTGGGGGGACCATTCGTACACCGATAAACTCATCTTT. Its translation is CACDHWGDHSYTDKLIF.

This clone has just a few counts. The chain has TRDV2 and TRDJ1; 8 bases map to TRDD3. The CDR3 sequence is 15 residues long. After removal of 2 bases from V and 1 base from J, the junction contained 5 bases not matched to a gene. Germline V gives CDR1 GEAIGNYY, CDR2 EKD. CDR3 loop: CACDKLGGRTDKLIF. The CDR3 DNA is TGTGCCTGTGACAAACTGGGGGGCCGCACCGATAAACTCATCTTT.

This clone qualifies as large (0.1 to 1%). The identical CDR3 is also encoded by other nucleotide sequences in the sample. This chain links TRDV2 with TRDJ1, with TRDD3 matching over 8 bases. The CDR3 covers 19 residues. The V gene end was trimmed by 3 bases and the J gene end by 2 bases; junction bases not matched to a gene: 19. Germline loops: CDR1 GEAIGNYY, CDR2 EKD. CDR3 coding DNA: TGTGCCTGTGACCCAATAGTATCTCCTGGGGGAATGGAAACCGATAAACTCATCTTT. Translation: CACDPIVSPGGMETDKLIF.

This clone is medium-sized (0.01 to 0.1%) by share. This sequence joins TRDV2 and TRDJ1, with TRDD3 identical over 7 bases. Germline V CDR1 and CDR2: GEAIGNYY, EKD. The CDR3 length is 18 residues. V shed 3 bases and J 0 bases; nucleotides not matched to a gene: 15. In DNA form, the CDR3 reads TGTGCCTGTGACCCCATTCGGTTGGGGGAGGAGTACACCGATAAACTCATCTTT. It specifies CACDPIRLGEEYTDKLIF.

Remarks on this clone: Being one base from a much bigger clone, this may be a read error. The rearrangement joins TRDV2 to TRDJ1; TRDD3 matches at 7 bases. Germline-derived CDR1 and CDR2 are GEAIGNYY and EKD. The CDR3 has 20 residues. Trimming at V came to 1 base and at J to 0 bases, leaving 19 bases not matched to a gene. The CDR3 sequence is CACDTVHLLGNTEYTDKLIF. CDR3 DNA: TGTGCCTGTGACACGGTCCATCTACTGGGGAATACGGAGTACACCGATAAACTCATCTTT.

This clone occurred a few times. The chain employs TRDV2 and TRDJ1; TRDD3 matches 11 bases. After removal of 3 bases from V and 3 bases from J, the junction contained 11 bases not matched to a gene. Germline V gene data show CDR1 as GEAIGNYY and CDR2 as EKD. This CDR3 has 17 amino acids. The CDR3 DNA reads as TGTGCCTGTGACCTACTGGGGGATAATGGAGGGGCCGATAAACTCATCTTT. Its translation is CACDLLGDNGGADKLIF.

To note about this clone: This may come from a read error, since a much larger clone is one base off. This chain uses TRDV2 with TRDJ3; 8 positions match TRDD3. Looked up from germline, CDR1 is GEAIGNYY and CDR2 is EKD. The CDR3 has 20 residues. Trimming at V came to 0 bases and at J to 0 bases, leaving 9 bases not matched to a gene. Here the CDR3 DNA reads TGTGCCTGTGACACCTCCTGGGGATACCCCCGCTCCTGGGACACCCGACAGATGTTTTTC. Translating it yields CACDTSWGYPRSWDTRQMFF.

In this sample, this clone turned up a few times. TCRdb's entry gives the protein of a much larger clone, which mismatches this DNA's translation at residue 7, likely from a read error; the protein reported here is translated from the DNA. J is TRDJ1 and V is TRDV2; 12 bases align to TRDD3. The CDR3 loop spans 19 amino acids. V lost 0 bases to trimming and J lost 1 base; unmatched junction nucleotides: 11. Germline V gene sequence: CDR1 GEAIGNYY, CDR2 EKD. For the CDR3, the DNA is TGTGCCTGTGACACCGTCCGGGCTGGGGGATACGCACTCACCGATAAACTCATCTTT. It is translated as CACDTVRAGGYALTDKLIF.

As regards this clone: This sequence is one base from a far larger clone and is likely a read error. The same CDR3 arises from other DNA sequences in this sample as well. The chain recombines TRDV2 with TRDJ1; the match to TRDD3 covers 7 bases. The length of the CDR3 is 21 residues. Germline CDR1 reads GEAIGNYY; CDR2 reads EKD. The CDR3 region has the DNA TGCGCCTGTGACACCGTCGCTTCAGTACTGGGGACAGCCATAGCAGCCGATAAACTCATCTTT. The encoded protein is CACDTVASVLGTAIAADKLIF.

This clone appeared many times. DNA of the CDR3: TGTGCCTGTGACCAGCTGAACCGATTTGGGGGACTCAGGCCCGATAAACTCATCTTT. Encoded protein: CACDQLNRFGGLRPDKLIF. The chain is built from TRDV2 and TRDJ1; TRDD3 matches 7 bases. The CDR3 loop spans 19 amino acids. J lost 3 bases, V lost 3 bases, and 21 bases had no gene match. Germline values: CDR1 GEAIGNYY, CDR2 EKD.

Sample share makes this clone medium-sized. CDR3 bases: TGTGCCTGTGACACGTTAGTGGGGGATACGGGTAAACTCATCTTT. Translated, it gives CACDTLVGDTGKLIF. The chain joins TRDV2 to TRDJ1; 11 nucleotides align to TRDD3. Per the germline V gene, CDR1 is GEAIGNYY and CDR2 is EKD. This CDR3 has 15 residues. V dropped 1 base and J dropped 7; count of bases not matched to a gene: 7.

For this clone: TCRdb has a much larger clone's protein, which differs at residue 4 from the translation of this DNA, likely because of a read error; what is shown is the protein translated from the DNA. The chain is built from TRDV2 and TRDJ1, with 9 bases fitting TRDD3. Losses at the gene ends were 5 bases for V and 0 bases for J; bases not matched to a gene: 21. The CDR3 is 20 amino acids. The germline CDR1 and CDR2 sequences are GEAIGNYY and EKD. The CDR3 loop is CACGKVTGGEPTQDTDKLIF. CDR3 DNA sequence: TGTGCCTGTGGCAAAGTTACTGGGGGAGAACCAACTCAGGACACCGATAAACTCATCTTT.

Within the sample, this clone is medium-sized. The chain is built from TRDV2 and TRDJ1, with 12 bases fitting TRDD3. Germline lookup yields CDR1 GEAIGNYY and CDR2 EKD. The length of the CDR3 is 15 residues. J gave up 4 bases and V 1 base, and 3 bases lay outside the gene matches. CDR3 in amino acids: CACDTLGDTGDKLIF. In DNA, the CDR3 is TGTGCCTGTGACACACTGGGGGATACCGGCGATAAACTCATCTTT.

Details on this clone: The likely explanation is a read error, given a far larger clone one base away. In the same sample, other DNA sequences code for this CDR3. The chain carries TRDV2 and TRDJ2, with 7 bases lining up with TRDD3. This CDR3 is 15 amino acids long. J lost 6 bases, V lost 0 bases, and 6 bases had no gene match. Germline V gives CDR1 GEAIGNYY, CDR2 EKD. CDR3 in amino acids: CACDTLGDNAAQLFF. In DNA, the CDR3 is TGTGCCTGTGACACCCTAGGGGATAATGCAGCACAACTCTTCTTT.

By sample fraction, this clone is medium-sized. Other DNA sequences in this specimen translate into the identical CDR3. The CDR3 DNA is TGTGCCTGTGACGGGTTAACTGGGGGATACGCGGTCACCGATAAACTCATCTTT. Translation gives CACDGLTGGYAVTDKLIF. The gene calls are TRDV2 and TRDJ1; 13 positions agree with TRDD3. The germline CDR1 and CDR2 sequences are GEAIGNYY and EKD. This CDR3 is built from 18 residues. V trimming: 3 bases; J trimming: 1 base; junction bases outside the gene matches: 10.

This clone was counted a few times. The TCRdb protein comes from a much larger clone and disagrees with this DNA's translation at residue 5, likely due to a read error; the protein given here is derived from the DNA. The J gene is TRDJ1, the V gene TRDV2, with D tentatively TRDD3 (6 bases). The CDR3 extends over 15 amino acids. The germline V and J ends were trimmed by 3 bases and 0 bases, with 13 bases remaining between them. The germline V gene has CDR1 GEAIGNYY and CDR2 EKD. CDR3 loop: CACDSVGGNTDKLIF. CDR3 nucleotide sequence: TGTGCCTGTGACTCGGTGGGGGGTAACACCGATAAACTCATCTTT.

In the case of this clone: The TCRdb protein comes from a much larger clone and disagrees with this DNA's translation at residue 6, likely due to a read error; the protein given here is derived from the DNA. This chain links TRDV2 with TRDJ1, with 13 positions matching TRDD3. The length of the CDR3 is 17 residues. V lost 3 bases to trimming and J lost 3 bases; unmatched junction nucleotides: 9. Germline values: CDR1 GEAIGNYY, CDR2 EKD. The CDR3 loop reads CACDPPLGDTGSDKLIF. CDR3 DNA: TGTGCCTGTGACCCCCCACTGGGGGATACGGGATCCGATAAACTCATCTTT.